This T cell receptor (beta chain) derives from a study of post-analysis software for immune sequencing data. Study background: Some patients lacked subtype; others had relapsing-remitting, secondary progressive or progressive-relapsing disease. Study-level results: There was significantly lower normalized Chao1 diversity in multiple sclerosis patients than in controls. Relative to controls, patients had five TRBV segments at higher frequency, with TRBV5-6, TRBV5-1 and TRBV20-1 among these.

Germline-derived CDR1 and CDR2 are LGHNT and FRNRAP. The J segment lost 7 bases and the V segment lost 6 bases, leaving 5 bases of the junction unmatched. The CDR3 has 13 amino acids. On this clonotype: The antigen is unknown.

Libraries were made from TCR beta cDNA, and they carried unique molecular identifiers. There were roughly 0.95 to 11 million T cells, and about 540,000 cDNA molecules came from them. TCRdb processed the PCR reads anew with MiXCR; each CDR3 protein has one entry. The sample lists some 690,000 distinct CDR3 sequences; roughly 30% were seen once. The receptor comes from a girl aged 10-17 years with multiple sclerosis. J is TRBJ2-1 and V is TRBV12-5; TRBD2 aligns across 8 bases. The sequencing sample was made of blood. For the CDR3, the DNA is TGTGCTAGTGGCTGGGCTAGCGGGAATGAGCAGTTCTTC. Translating it yields CASGWASGNEQFF.